The sequence of this T cell receptor beta chain was determined in a study of response to subunit inactivated influenza vaccine. Study observations and caveats: Authors suggested each seasonal flu vaccination may recruit only limited numbers of new T cells.

This clonotype was counted between two and nine times. Its antigen is currently unknown. TCRdb itself ran the RT-PCR reads through MiXCR, one entry per CDR3 protein. The table records some 500,000 distinct CDR3 sequences, approximately 24% of them present only once. V was clipped by 6 bases and J by 1 base, with 8 bases between them. Germline CDR1 and CDR2: MDHEN and SYDVKM. CDR3 size: 13 residues. The chain recombines TRBV28 with TRBJ2-3, with a tentative D call TRBD1 (5 bases). The sample consisted of CD4+ T cells sorted from PBMCs, taken roughly 5 days after vaccination. The sequence derives from a man over 45 who received an inactivated influenza vaccine. Here the CDR3 DNA reads TGTGCCAGCAGAGACAGTCGCACAGATACGCAGTATTTT. Translating it yields CASRDSRTDTQYF.